Below, 15 T cell receptor beta chains from the same sample are listed, as sequenced in a study of identical twins. TCRdb reanalysed the 5' RACE reads using MiXCR and keeps one entry per CDR3 protein. The sample yields 400,000 to 550,000 distinct CDR3 sequences, 20% to 25% seen once. The same data also went into a second study, on T cells expressing NK-cell markers.

Material for sequencing was CD4+ T cells sorted from blood. The receptors come from a young woman in good health.

This clonotype was seen a handful of times. The chain recombines TRBV5-1 with TRBJ2-1; 13 bases map to TRBD2. The CDR3 is 17 amino acids. Germline V gene sequence: CDR1 SGHRS, CDR2 YFSETQ. V dropped 4 bases and J dropped 3; count of bases not matched to a gene: 7. The CDR3: CASSPWTSGSYYNEQFF. In DNA form, the CDR3 reads TGCGCCAGCAGCCCTTGGACTAGCGGGAGTTACTACAATGAGCAGTTCTTC.

This clonotype was seen repeatedly, ten times or more. The junction departs from germline at one end; a sequencing error may be responsible. The chain joins TRBV12-3 or TRBV12-4 to TRBJ1-5; 8 bases are a match to TRBD1. This CDR3 spans 16 amino acids. CDR3 sequence reads: CASTLTGGPGNQPQHF. Written as DNA, the CDR3 is TGTGCCAGCACTTTAACAGGGGGACCAGGCAATCAGCCCCAGCATTTT.

This clonotype occurred a few times. V gene TRBV7-9 combines with J gene TRBJ1-4, with unresolved D. V was pared by 2 bases and J by 7 bases, with 11 bases between. This CDR3 has 14 residues. Germline CDR1 and CDR2: SEHNR and FQNEAQ (reference sequence). As DNA, the CDR3 is TGTGCCAGCAGCTTAATGGGGATTGGTGAAAAACTGTTTTTT. Encoded protein: CASSLMGIGEKLFF.

This rearrangement joins TRBV4-2 to TRBJ2-5, with D perhaps TRBD1 (7 bases). Germline loops: CDR1 LGHNA, CDR2 YNFKEQ. V gave up 4 bases and J gave up 0 bases, with 12 bases separating them. The CDR3 contains 15 residues. CDR3 nucleotide sequence: TGTGCCAGCAGCCCAGGAGGGGGCTACCAAGAGACCCAGTACTTC. Protein product: CASSPGGGYQETQYF.

The chain couples TRBV13 to TRBJ2-7; the match to TRBD2 covers 12 bases. Trimming at V came to 4 bases and at J to 5 bases, leaving 9 bases not matched to a gene. This CDR3 is built from 16 residues. Looked up from germline, CDR1 is PRHDT and CDR2 is FYEKMQ (reference sequence). CDR3 sequence reads: CASSSEGLAGFNEQYF. The CDR3 DNA follows: TGTGCCAGCAGCTCCGAAGGACTAGCGGGATTCAACGAGCAGTACTTC. The full variable domain, with the rest looked up from reference TRBV13 and TRBJ2-7, is AAGVIQSPRHLIKEKRETATLKCYPIPRHDTVYWYQQGPGQDPQFLISFYEKMQSDKGSIPDRFSAQQFSDYHSELNMSSLELGDSALYFCASSSEGLAGFNEQYFGPGTRLTVT.

This chain links TRBV12-3 or TRBV12-4 with TRBJ1-6, with a tentative D call TRBD1 (5 bases). V was shortened by 6 bases and J by 6 bases, with 9 bases between the two germline ends. CDR3 length: 13 amino acids. CDR3 amino acids: CASRGTGNSPLHF. The DNA of the CDR3 is TGTGCCAGCAGGGGGACGGGTAATTCACCCCTCCACTTT.

The chain couples TRBV9 to TRBJ1-1; tentative D call: TRBD1 (5 bases). V dropped 4 bases and J dropped 1 base, with 11 bases sitting between them. CDR3 length: 14 residues. The germline V gene has CDR1 SGDLS and CDR2 YYNGEE. CDR3 sequence: CASSPWQGNTEAFF. The CDR3 coding sequence is TGTGCCAGCAGCCCCTGGCAGGGGAACACTGAAGCTTTCTTT. The full variable domain, its missing parts supplied by reference TRBV9 and TRBJ1-1, is DSGVTQTPKHLITATGQRVTLRCSPRSGDLSVYWYQQSLDQGLQFLIQYYNGEERAKGNILERFSAQQFPDLHSELNLSSLELGDSALYFCASSPWQGNTEAFFGQGTRLTVV.

Notes on this clonotype: At one end, the junction sequence differs from germline, possibly due to a read error. The chain has TRBV3-1 and TRBJ1-4; D call uncertain. This CDR3 is built from 14 residues. Germline CDR1 and CDR2: LGHDT and YNNKEL (reference sequence). CDR3 nucleotides: TGTGCCAGCAGCCAAGGGTGGCCTAATGAAAAACTGCTTTTT. The encoded protein is CASSQGWPNEKLLF.

The gene calls are TRBV13 and TRBJ1-2; D gene ambiguous. V lost 4 bases and J lost 5, with 14 bases in between. Looked up from germline, CDR1 is PRHDT and CDR2 is FYEKMQ (reference sequence). This CDR3 spans 14 amino acids. For the CDR3, the DNA is TGTGCCAGCAGCTCCCTGAAACAACATTATGGCTACACCTTC. It codes for CASSSLKQHYGYTF.

The chain joins TRBV12-3 or TRBV12-4 to TRBJ2-7; D perhaps matches TRBD2 (6 bases). There are 15 residues in the CDR3. The V end was cut by 1 base, the J end by 0 bases, with 10 bases between. CDR3 amino acids: CASSLEGGPSYEQYF. The CDR3 nucleotides are TGTGCCAGCAGTTTAGAGGGAGGCCCCTCCTACGAGCAGTACTTC.

Here the CDR3 DNA reads TGTGCCAGCAGTGCCGGTAGGGATACGCAGTATTTT. Residues: CASSAGRDTQYF. The V gene is TRBV2, the J gene TRBJ2-3; D not resolved. V was cut by 4 bases and J by 6 bases, with 8 bases left in between. This CDR3 contains 12 residues. Germline V gives CDR1 SNHLY, CDR2 FYNNEI. The variable domain in full, completed from reference TRBV2 and TRBJ2-3, reads EPEVTQTPSHQVTQMGQEVILRCVPISNHLYFYWYRQILGQKVEFLVSFYNNEISEKSEIFDDQFSVERPDGSNFTLKIRSTKLEDSAMYFCASSAGRDTQYFGPGTRLTVL.

The chain has TRBV4-3 and TRBJ2-3; TRBD2 might be the D (5 bases). Germline lookup yields CDR1 LGHNA and CDR2 YSLEER. The CDR3 sequence is 13 residues long. V dropped 0 bases and J dropped 11 bases, with 12 bases sitting between them. CDR3 coding DNA: TGCGCCAGCAGCCAAGAAGGAGGTTGGGGGCAGTATTTT. It codes for CASSQEGGWGQYF.

This clonotype occurred a few times. The V call is TRBV12-3 or TRBV12-4, the J call TRBJ1-3, with D perhaps TRBD1 (5 bases). The CDR3 spans 16 residues. V was pared by 5 bases and J by 0 bases, with 14 bases between. The CDR3 reads CASSRLGPTSGNTIYF. CDR3 nucleotides: TGTGCCAGCAGTCGCCTGGGACCGACCTCTGGAAACACCATATATTTT.

The rearrangement links TRBV7-9 to TRBJ1-1, with unresolved D. The V and J ends lost 2 bases and 5 bases respectively, with 9 bases between them. The V gene's germline CDR1 is SEHNR and CDR2 FQNEAQ (reference sequence). This CDR3 contains 13 residues. CDR3: CASSLHGGTEAFF. The CDR3 region has the DNA TGTGCCAGCAGCTTACATGGCGGAACTGAAGCTTTCTTT.

This clonotype was found a few times. The genes are TRBV6-1 and TRBJ2-3; 10 bases are a match to TRBD1. The CDR3 is made up of 15 amino acids. The junction had 4 bases not matched to a gene; V was cut back by 3 bases and J by 4 bases. Germline V CDR1 and CDR2: MNHNS, SASEGT. This CDR3 reads CASSDRDRGSDTQYF. CDR3 sequence (DNA): TGTGCCAGCAGTGACCGGGACAGGGGATCAGATACGCAGTATTTT.